This T cell receptor beta chain emerged from a study of blood T cells in healthy people across ages. This clonotype was counted at least ten times. Its antigen is as yet unknown. No fewer than 6 million PBMCs went into each sample. Total RNA, at least 6 micrograms per sample, was extracted from PBMCs. Germline V gene data show CDR1 as SGHRS and CDR2 as YFSETQ. The length of the CDR3 is 13 residues. V shed 0 bases and J shed 1 base, with 1 base lying between them. Study observations and caveats: There were more naive CD4+ cells and higher diversity in long-lived donors than in aged donors.

Using a J-beta primer mix together with a sample-barcoded 5' primer, a second PCR was run for roughly 6 to 12 cycles. A tag from a template-switch adaptor with 12 random nucleotides marked each cDNA molecule. TCRdb fed the 5' RACE reads into MiXCR, producing one record per CDR3 protein. The sample lists hundreds of thousands of distinct CDR3 sequences, approximately 44% occurring once. The sample was blood. This receptor was taken from a man in his 60s in good health. This chain joins TRBV5-1 and TRBJ2-2; D gene ambiguous. The chain's CDR3 is CASSLGNTGELFF. The CDR3 nucleotides read TGCGCCAGCAGCTTGGGGAACACCGGGGAGCTGTTTTTT.